This paragraph reports one T cell receptor (beta chain). The target of this receptor is not known. No base quality information exists; no much larger clone differs at one position. This specimen belongs to a study of blood T cell repertoires in COVID-19 (dated by TCRdb to between 2020 and 2021). Concerning the study at large: The collaborator samples originated in the United States, Italy and Spain and spanned the acute and convalescent phases of COVID-19. A freely available public database, intended as a resource for researchers studying the immune response to SARS-CoV-2, is where the repertoires were released. The prospective study material was composed of cDNA or gDNA derived from T cells, B-cell-depleted T cells, or PBMCs. Where available, HLA class I and class II types were obtained from metadata supplied by the sample provider rather than from assay-based typing. The sample metadata nearly always contained a de-identified subject ID, COVID-19 status, age in years and sex. Samples came from the ongoing ImmuneRACE study (first 160 participants) plus 1,254 subjects from 6 global collaborators. Subjects who had been exposed to COVID-19, were actively infected with it, or had recovered from it provided the deeply sampled blood TCRbeta repertoires that made up the dataset.

TCRbeta CDR3 regions were amplified from genomic DNA by means of the immunoSEQ Assay, a bias-controlled multiplex PCR. The original pipeline was this. Nucleated cell counts per sample were estimated from amplification of reference gene primers within the assay. To quantify the absolute abundance of each unique TCRbeta CDR3 rearrangement, sequence reads were collapsed and filtered. For each sample, productive Simpson clonality was calculated by taking the square root of Simpson's diversity index across productive rearrangements. Held by TCRdb, this immuneACCESS table contains in-frame sequences only and omits some clones. Under half of the omission traces to an unresolved V gene where checked; the cause of the rest is unknown. The D gene and trimming were derived from the DNA, and the V and J assignments and clone size from that table. The sample contains some 90,000 clones, 86% of them found a single time. Of the sample, approximately 1.2% falls within the top ten clones.

The CDR3 goes from the cysteine to the phenylalanine over 14 residues. Just the 42-base CDR3 DNA is kept, in frame starting at base 1. The germline V gene supplies CDR1 SGDLS and CDR2 YYNGEE. A distance of 7 bases separates the germline ends of V and J, which lose 0 bases and 1 base respectively. Each collaborating institution followed its own protocols to collect whole blood in K2EDTA tubes. For TCRbeta analysis, collaborators shipped samples as frozen whole blood, isolated PBMCs, or DNA extracted from either of those sample types. Broader findings and caveats from the paper: The amount of clinical and demographic metadata varied by source and participant and was provided uncurated.

The specimen was peripheral blood. The source is a man at least 80 years old with active or convalescent COVID-19. This chain is built from TRBV9 and TRBJ1-2; no D segment can be confidently identified. The CDR3 has the sequence CASSVGGHNYGYTF. The nucleotide sequence reads TGTGCCAGCAGCGTAGGAGGGCATAACTATGGCTACACCTTC.